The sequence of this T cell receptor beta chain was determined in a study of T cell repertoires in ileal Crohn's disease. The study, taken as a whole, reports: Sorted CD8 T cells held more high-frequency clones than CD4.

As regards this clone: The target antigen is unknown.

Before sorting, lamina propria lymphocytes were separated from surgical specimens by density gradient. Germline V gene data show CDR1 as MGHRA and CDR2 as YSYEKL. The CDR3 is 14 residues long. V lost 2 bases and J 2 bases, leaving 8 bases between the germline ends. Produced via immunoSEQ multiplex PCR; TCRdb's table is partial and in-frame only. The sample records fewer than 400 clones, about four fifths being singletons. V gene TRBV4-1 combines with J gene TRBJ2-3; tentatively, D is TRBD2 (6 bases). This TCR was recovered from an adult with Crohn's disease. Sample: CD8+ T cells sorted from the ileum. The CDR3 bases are TGCGCCAGCAGCCAAACGGGAGCCACAGATACGCAGTATTTT. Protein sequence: CASSQTGATDTQYF.